The 32 T cell receptor beta chains presented below share a single source sample, sequenced in a study of blood T cell repertoires in COVID-19. Libraries were prepared by immunoSEQ multiplex PCR; TCRdb keeps only in-frame clonotypes and omits some of them. In the table there are about 350,000 clones, roughly 89% of which are singletons. The sequencing sample was made of peripheral blood. These receptors came from a woman aged 55-75 years with COVID-19, enrolled during active disease.

Here the CDR3 reads CASALWENEKLFF. The CDR3 nucleotides are TGTGCCAGCGCCTTGTGGGAGAATGAAAAACTGTTTTTT. The chain joins TRBV27 to TRBJ1-4; no clear D gene. This CDR3 is 13 amino acids long. Germline loops: CDR1 MNHEY, CDR2 SMNVEV (reference sequence). The ends were cut back, 8 bases at V and 5 bases at J, with 12 bases in the middle.

The CDR3 loop is CASTRGGGGDQPQHF. In nucleotides, the CDR3 is TGTGCCAGCACCCGTGGTGGGGGAGGCGATCAGCCCCAGCATTTT. V is TRBV28 and J is TRBJ1-5; the D gene is possibly TRBD1 (5 bases). The germline V and J ends were trimmed by 7 bases and 5 bases, with 18 bases remaining between them. Germline V CDR1 and CDR2: MDHEN, SYDVKM. The CDR3 consists of 15 residues.

The rearrangement joins TRBV25-1 to TRBJ1-2, with D unresolved. The CDR3 spans 13 residues. The germline V gene encodes CDR1 MGHDK and CDR2 SYGVNS. V lost 6 bases and J 8 bases, leaving 16 bases between the germline ends. CDR3 sequence: CASSAVGGKGYTF. For the CDR3, the DNA is TGTGCCAGCAGCGCCGTGGGAGGGAAAGGCTACACCTTC.

This chain joins TRBV5-1 and TRBJ1-4, with D possibly matching TRBD1 (6 bases). There are 15 residues in the CDR3. The germline V and J ends were trimmed by 2 bases and 3 bases, with 11 bases remaining between them. Germline CDR1 is SGHRS and CDR2 is YFSETQ. The CDR3 sequence: CASSLQGPANEKLFF. In nucleotides, the CDR3 is TGCGCCAGCAGCTTACAGGGTCCAGCTAATGAAAAACTGTTTTTT.

Notes on this clone: The identical CDR3 is also encoded by other nucleotide sequences in the sample. This chain joins TRBV9 and TRBJ2-1; no firm D call. CDR1 is SGDLS and CDR2 is YYNGEE in the germline V gene. V was cut by 0 bases and J by 1 base, with 8 bases left in between. This CDR3 has 15 residues. CDR3: CASSVATASYNEQFF. The CDR3 nucleotides read TGTGCCAGCAGCGTAGCCACAGCTTCCTACAATGAGCAGTTCTTC.

The V call is TRBV7-9, the J call TRBJ2-7, with TRBD2 matching 8 bases. From germline, CDR1 is SEHNR and CDR2 FQNEAQ (reference sequence). Trimming at V came to 4 bases and at J to 0 bases, leaving 14 bases not matched to a gene. The CDR3 contains 18 residues. This chain's CDR3 is CASSSDSISGVSSYEQYF. CDR3 coding DNA: TGTGCCAGCAGCTCGGACAGCATTAGCGGGGTTAGCTCCTACGAGCAGTACTTC. The whole variable domain, remainder taken from reference TRBV7-9 and TRBJ2-7, is DTGVSQNPRHKITKRGQNVTFRCDPISEHNRLYWYRQTLGQGPEFLTYFQNEAQLEKSRLLSDRFSAERPKGSFSTLEIQRTEQGDSAMYLCASSSDSISGVSSYEQYFGPGTRLTVT.

The chain links TRBV5-4 to TRBJ1-4, with 10 bases lining up with TRBD1. There are 14 residues in the CDR3. Germline CDR1 and CDR2: SGHNT and YYREEE (reference sequence). V lost 10 bases to trimming and J lost 6 bases; unmatched junction nucleotides: 9. The CDR3 protein is CAGSRDRGDEKLFF. CDR3 in DNA: TGTGCCGGATCCCGGGACAGGGGCGATGAAAAACTGTTTTTT.

This clone has just one count. DNA of the CDR3: TGTGCCAGCTCACCGCCGACAGGGTATCCTGAAGCTTTCTTT. Translated: CASSPPTGYPEAFF. This chain links TRBV18 with TRBJ1-1; 7 nucleotides agree with TRBD1. The length of the CDR3 is 14 residues. V was pared by 3 bases and J by 6 bases, with 7 bases of the junction left unmatched. Germline V gene data show CDR1 as KGHSH and CDR2 as LQKENI. Looking up the rest from reference TRBV18 and TRBJ1-1 gives the full variable domain: NAGVMQNPRHLVRRRGQEARLRCSPMKGHSHVYWYRQLPEEGLKFMVYLQKENIIDESGMPKERFSAEFPKEGPSILRIQQVVRGDSAAYFCASSPPTGYPEAFFGQGTRLTVV.

This rearrangement joins TRBV7-2 to TRBJ1-1; D is unresolved. The ends were cut back, 1 base at V and 2 bases at J, with 11 bases in the middle. Germline lookup yields CDR1 SGHTA and CDR2 FQGNSA. The CDR3 is made up of 15 amino acids. In DNA, the CDR3 is TGTGCCAGCAGCTTAGAAGCCACCTTCAACACTGAAGCTTTCTTT. Encoded protein: CASSLEATFNTEAFF.

The chain links TRBV19 to TRBJ1-5; 9 bases align to TRBD1. The J segment lost 6 bases and the V segment lost 5 bases, leaving 14 bases of the junction unmatched. Germline V gives CDR1 LNHDA, CDR2 SQIVND (reference sequence). The CDR3 totals 17 residues. In DNA form, the CDR3 reads TGTGCCAGTAGTGGGACAGGGATAAAGGTCTATGGTCAGCCCCAGCATTTT. Encoded protein: CASSGTGIKVYGQPQHF.

This chain links TRBV6-5 with TRBJ2-6; D gene ambiguous. The V gene's germline CDR1 is MNHEY and CDR2 SVGAGI. Trimming left V 7 bases short and J 0 bases short, with 7 bases between. The CDR3 contains 14 residues. CDR3 sequence: CASMKSSGANVLTF. Here the CDR3 DNA reads TGTGCCAGCATGAAGAGCTCTGGGGCCAACGTCCTGACTTTC.

The chain carries TRBV11-3 and TRBJ1-1, with TRBD1 matching over 9 bases. The CDR3 is 16 residues long. V trimming: 5 bases; J trimming: 6 bases; junction bases outside the gene matches: 13. Germline CDR1 reads SGHNT; CDR2 reads YENEEA. CDR3 loop: CASSAHSGTGPAEAFF. Written as DNA, the CDR3 is TGTGCCAGCAGCGCTCACTCCGGGACAGGGCCCGCTGAAGCTTTCTTT.

The chain has TRBV9 and TRBJ1-6; D call uncertain. Trimming shortened V by 2 bases and J by 10 bases, and 16 bases separated the two germline ends. The CDR3 is made up of 15 amino acids. Germline lookup yields CDR1 SGDLS and CDR2 YYNGEE. CDR3 sequence (DNA): TGTGCCAGCAGCGTCCTGGAGGGAGGTAGATCACCCCTCCACTTT. Translation: CASSVLEGGRSPLHF.

The chain couples TRBV9 to TRBJ1-6; D not resolved. Germline CDR1 reads SGDLS; CDR2 reads YYNGEE. The CDR3 is 14 residues long. V lost 2 bases and J lost 8, with 11 bases in between. The CDR3 is CASSVLVQHSPLHF. In nucleotides, the CDR3 is TGTGCCAGCAGCGTGTTAGTACAGCATTCACCCCTCCACTTT.

The chain is built from TRBV7-9 and TRBJ1-4; D may be TRBD1 (6 bases). Trimming removed 7 bases from V and 2 bases from J, with 11 bases in between. Germline CDR1 reads SEHNR; CDR2 reads FQNEAQ (reference sequence). This CDR3 is 14 amino acids long. The CDR3 region has the DNA TGTGCCAGCATCCTTACAGGGACTAATGAAAAACTGTTTTTT. This gives the protein CASILTGTNEKLFF.

V gene TRBV5-5 combines with J gene TRBJ2-1; 10 nucleotides match TRBD2. V trimming: 4 bases; J trimming: 8 bases; junction bases outside the gene matches: 9. CDR3 length equals 15 residues. Germline V lookup: CDR1 SGHKS, CDR2 YYEKEE (reference sequence). Here the CDR3 DNA reads TGTGCCAGCAGCCCCATGAGCGGGGGGGGGTATGAGCAGTTCTTC. Translating gives CASSPMSGGGYEQFF.

The rearrangement links TRBV30 to TRBJ1-5; tentatively, D is TRBD1 (6 bases). With 4 bases removed from V and 2 bases from J, the gap between germline ends came to 9 bases. Germline CDR1 GTSNPN, CDR2 SVGIG (reference sequence). CDR3 length equals 13 residues. CDR3 loop: CAWTRTGNQPQHF. The CDR3 DNA sequence: TGTGCCTGGACCCGGACAGGCAATCAGCCCCAGCATTTT.

This clone was picked up a small number of times. The CDR3 loop is CASSRQGRMNTEAFF. The CDR3 DNA reads as TGTGCCAGCAGCAGACAGGGGCGGATGAACACTGAAGCTTTCTTT. This chain links TRBV11-1 with TRBJ1-1; 8 nucleotides line up with TRBD1. The CDR3 has 15 amino acids. Per germline, CDR1 SGHAT and CDR2 FQDESV (reference sequence). V trimming: 5 bases; J trimming: 0 bases; junction bases outside the gene matches: 5.

This clone appeared once. This chain links TRBV6-6 with TRBJ2-5; possible D gene TRBD1, 6 bases. Germline V gene lookup returns CDR1 MNHNY and CDR2 SVGAGI (reference sequence). CDR3 length: 14 residues. V lost 4 bases and J 2 bases, leaving 11 bases between the germline ends. CDR3: CASSFQDRQETQYF. The CDR3 region has the DNA TGTGCCAGCAGTTTTCAGGACAGACAAGAGACCCAGTACTTC.

The chain is built from TRBV5-1 and TRBJ1-5; weak D call: TRBD1 (5 bases). Trimming left V 0 bases short and J 4 bases short, with 11 bases between. CDR3 length: 15 residues. The germline CDR1 and CDR2 sequences are SGHRS and YFSETQ. CDR3 sequence (DNA): TGCGCCAGCAGCTTGGATTCGGGGGGTAATCAGCCCCAGCATTTT. It translates to CASSLDSGGNQPQHF.

This clone was counted between two and nine times. The CDR3 protein is CATSDFSGTSGGRGYNEQFF. Written as DNA, the CDR3 is TGTGCCACCAGTGATTTCTCCGGGACTAGCGGGGGGAGGGGGTACAATGAGCAGTTCTTC. The rearrangement uses TRBV24-1 and TRBJ2-1, with 15 bases lining up with TRBD2. This CDR3 spans 20 amino acids. After removal of 1 base from V and 4 bases from J, the junction contained 10 bases not matched to a gene. The germline gives CDR1 KGHDR, CDR2 SFDVKD.

The V and J genes are TRBV25-1 and TRBJ1-1; D might be TRBD1 (5 bases). V shed 4 bases and J shed 1 base, with 10 bases lying between them. The CDR3 loop spans 14 amino acids. CDR1 is MGHDK, CDR2 SYGVNS, per germline. The CDR3 loop is CASSVDRQNTEAFF. The DNA of the CDR3 is TGTGCCAGCAGTGTCGACAGACAGAACACTGAAGCTTTCTTT.

The V call is TRBV28, the J call TRBJ1-5, with 7 bases aligning to TRBD1. The CDR3 has 16 amino acids. CDR1 MDHEN and CDR2 SYDVKM come from the germline V gene. V lost 7 bases to trimming and J lost 0 bases; unmatched junction nucleotides: 9. The DNA for the CDR3 is TGTGCCAGCACACCTCGGGACAGCTATAGCAATCAGCCCCAGCATTTT. It is translated as CASTPRDSYSNQPQHF.

This clone was detected a few times. The chain employs TRBV30 and TRBJ1-1; TRBD1 agrees at 7 bases. The germline V gene encodes CDR1 GTSNPN and CDR2 SVGIG (reference sequence). The CDR3 is 14 amino acids. V lost 3 bases and J lost 1; bases outside the gene matches: 5. The CDR3 region is CAWRVQGGNTEAFF. CDR3 DNA: TGTGCCTGGAGGGTCCAGGGGGGGAACACTGAAGCTTTCTTT.

The CDR3 region is CAISSRDRGRVRTEAFF. The CDR3 nucleotides read TGTGCCATCAGTAGCCGGGACAGGGGGCGAGTGAGGACTGAAGCTTTCTTT. The chain carries TRBV10-3 and TRBJ1-1, with TRBD1 matching over 12 bases. CDR3 length: 17 residues. J gave up 5 bases and V 5 bases, and 12 bases lay outside the gene matches. Per germline, CDR1 ENHRY and CDR2 SYGVKD.

The chain recombines TRBV6-5 with TRBJ1-6; 9 bases match TRBD1. Trimming cost V 4 bases and J 3 bases; bases outside gene matches: 4. CDR1 MNHEY and CDR2 SVGAGI come from the germline V gene. This CDR3 has 16 amino acids. CDR3 amino acids: CASSSGQGSYNSPLHF. CDR3 bases: TGTGCCAGCAGTTCAGGACAGGGGAGCTATAATTCACCCCTCCACTTT.

The chain carries TRBV7-2 and TRBJ1-5, with no clear D. Germline V lookup: CDR1 SGHTA, CDR2 FQGNSA. The CDR3 sequence is 15 residues long. Trimming pared 2 bases from V and 0 bases from J, leaving 8 bases between. The CDR3 region is CASSLTRDSNQPQHF. CDR3 nucleotides: TGTGCCAGCAGCTTAACCCGGGATAGCAATCAGCCCCAGCATTTT.

This sequence joins TRBV11-2 and TRBJ1-2; TRBD1 might be the D (5 bases). This CDR3 contains 16 residues. Germline lookup yields CDR1 SGHAT and CDR2 FQNNGV. The V gene lost 0 bases and the J gene lost 2 bases, with 13 bases spanning the gap. The CDR3 DNA follows: TGTGCCAGCAGCTTAGATCTTCCAGGGCTGAACTATGGCTACACCTTC. Translation: CASSLDLPGLNYGYTF.

This rearrangement joins TRBV11-1 to TRBJ2-5; D is possibly TRBD2 (6 bases). Germline V CDR1 and CDR2: SGHAT, FQDESV (reference sequence). The V gene lost 5 bases and the J gene lost 1 base, with 14 bases spanning the gap. This CDR3 region has 15 residues. The CDR3 nucleotides are TGTGCCAGCAGCCCGTGGGGGGAAGGCCAAGAGACCCAGTACTTC. It encodes CASSPWGEGQETQYF.

This chain connects TRBV7-9 to TRBJ2-1; 7 bases match TRBD1. From germline, CDR1 is SEHNR and CDR2 FQNEAQ (reference sequence). J was trimmed by 5 bases and V by 7 bases; bases with no gene match: 8. CDR3 length equals 14 residues. In DNA form, the CDR3 reads TGTGCCAGCAACTGGGGACAGTCCCACAATGAGCAGTTCTTC. This codes for CASNWGQSHNEQFF.

This clone has only one observation. The chain carries TRBV7-9 and TRBJ2-7; 8 nucleotides align to TRBD1. This CDR3 is built from 13 residues. Germline CDR1 reads SEHNR; CDR2 reads FQNEAQ (reference sequence). V gave up 5 bases and J gave up 3 bases; unmatched junction bases: 3. The CDR3 nucleotides are TGTGCCAGCAGCCCCGGGACAGGCTACGAGCAGTACTTC. This encodes CASSPGTGYEQYF. The full variable domain, in which reference TRBV7-9 and TRBJ2-7 provide the parts outside the CDR3, is DTGVSQNPRHKITKRGQNVTFRCDPISEHNRLYWYRQTLGQGPEFLTYFQNEAQLEKSRLLSDRFSAERPKGSFSTLEIQRTEQGDSAMYLCASSPGTGYEQYFGPGTRLTVT.

The V and J genes are TRBV7-8 and TRBJ2-3, with TRBD2 matching over 7 bases. The CDR3 covers 19 residues. The J segment lost 2 bases and the V segment lost 5 bases, leaving 19 bases of the junction unmatched. Germline CDR1 SGHVS, CDR2 FQNEAQ. CDR3 region: CASSRAGLAVVRTTDTQYF. CDR3 in DNA: TGTGCCAGCAGCCGAGCGGGACTCGCAGTCGTACGAACCACAGATACGCAGTATTTT.